The 18 T cell receptor beta chains in this list originate from one sample, sequenced in a study of TIL therapy for anti-PD-1-resistant metastatic lung cancer. The sample's time point: pre-treatment sample, taken before nivolumab and TIL therapy. The libraries were made with immunoSEQ v3. Sequencing was performed with immunoSEQ multiplex PCR; in TCRdb, only in-frame clones are kept and a portion is missing. The sample records around 59,000 clones, roughly 69% being singletons. Source: blood, taken at baseline. These receptors were taken from a person between 30 and 80 years old with non-small cell lung cancer.

The chain carries TRBV7-8 and TRBJ2-1; unclear D gene. The CDR3 loop spans 13 amino acids. CDR1 and CDR2 (germline): SGHVS, FQNEAQ. Trimming stripped 3 bases from V and 11 bases from J, with 14 bases between. The CDR3: CASSFSASRQQFF. The CDR3 bases are TGTGCCAGCAGCTTCTCTGCTTCGCGGCAGCAGTTCTTC.

The chain is built from TRBV6-1 and TRBJ1-2; D ambiguous. Germline values: CDR1 MNHNS, CDR2 SASEGT. The CDR3 runs 12 residues. V was cut by 9 bases and J by 2 bases, with 10 bases left in between. CDR3 amino acids: CASSGSNYGYTF. The CDR3 nucleotides are TGTGCCAGTTCCGGGAGCAACTATGGCTACACCTTC.

The V and J genes are TRBV6-5 and TRBJ1-2, with D possibly being TRBD1 (5 bases). Germline lookup yields CDR1 MNHEY and CDR2 SVGAGI. Deletions cut 1 base from V and 4 bases from J, with 10 bases between. The CDR3 has 14 amino acids. The CDR3 region is CASSYYGQGYGYTF. CDR3 bases: TGTGCCAGCAGTTACTACGGGCAGGGCTATGGCTACACCTTC.

This clone has only a few counts. The chain combines TRBV28 with TRBJ1-2; 8 bases are shared with TRBD1. Losses at the gene ends were 10 bases for V and 4 bases for J; bases not matched to a gene: 11. The CDR3 loop spans 14 amino acids. Germline V lookup: CDR1 MDHEN, CDR2 SYDVKM. The CDR3, as DNA: TGTGCCACAATACCTGGGACAGGAGTCTATGGCTACACCTTC. Residues: CATIPGTGVYGYTF.

This chain connects TRBV28 to TRBJ1-5; D is unresolved. The V end was cut by 1 base, the J end by 0 bases, with 16 bases between. This CDR3 has 18 residues. Germline lookup yields CDR1 MDHEN and CDR2 SYDVKM. The CDR3 DNA reads TGTGCCAGCAGTTTATATCCGACACCGGATTATAGCAATCAGCCCCAGCATTTT. It codes for CASSLYPTPDYSNQPQHF.

This clone has only a few counts. This chain links TRBV6-1 with TRBJ1-5; no firm D call. Germline loops: CDR1 MNHNS, CDR2 SASEGT. CDR3 length: 15 residues. Trimming stripped 4 bases from V and 3 bases from J, with 13 bases between. CDR3 region: CASSAQLDNNQPQHF. The CDR3 nucleotides are TGTGCCAGCAGTGCACAACTAGACAACAATCAGCCCCAGCATTTT.

The V call is TRBV6-5, the J call TRBJ1-1, with 7 bases aligning to TRBD1. V lost 6 bases to trimming and J lost 1 base; unmatched junction nucleotides: 8. From germline, CDR1 is MNHEY and CDR2 SVGAGI. This CDR3 comprises 15 residues. The CDR3 DNA is TGTGCCAGCAGCCACGGGGCAGGGGGGAACACTGAAGCTTTCTTT. Its protein product is CASSHGAGGNTEAFF.

This clone was counted a few times. The chain joins TRBV4-1 to TRBJ1-4; no firm D call. In germline, CDR1 is MGHRA, CDR2 YSYEKL. The CDR3 sequence is 14 residues long. V lost 1 base, J lost 7 bases, and 10 bases lay in between. CDR3 protein: CASSQAPGGEKLFF. The CDR3 nucleotides read TGCGCCAGCAGCCAAGCCCCTGGAGGTGAAAAACTGTTTTTT.

The rearrangement joins TRBV2 to TRBJ1-1, with D maybe TRBD1 (5 bases). With 2 bases removed from V and 7 bases from J, the gap between germline ends came to 8 bases. The CDR3 spans 12 residues. The V gene's germline CDR1 is SNHLY and CDR2 FYNNEI. This CDR3 is CASSERGGEAFF. CDR3 bases: TGTGCCAGCAGTGAAAGGGGAGGTGAAGCTTTCTTT. Full variable domain (remainder filled in from reference TRBV2 and TRBJ1-1): EPEVTQTPSHQVTQMGQEVILRCVPISNHLYFYWYRQILGQKVEFLVSFYNNEISEKSEIFDDQFSVERPDGSNFTLKIRSTKLEDSAMYFCASSERGGEAFFGQGTRLTVV.

The J gene is TRBJ2-1, the V gene TRBV6-4; 7 bases map to TRBD2. V shed 7 bases, J shed 5 bases, and the junction held 11 bases outside the gene matches. Germline CDR1 reads MRHNA; CDR2 reads SNTAGT. CDR3 size: 15 residues. This CDR3 is CASKRSGGRDNEQFF. The DNA of the CDR3 is TGTGCCAGCAAACGATCGGGGGGAAGGGACAATGAGCAGTTCTTC.

The chain joins TRBV5-6 to TRBJ1-5, with 8 bases lining up with TRBD1. The ends lost 5 bases at V and 1 base at J; junction bases unmatched: 8. Germline V gene data show CDR1 as SGHDT and CDR2 as YYEEEE. This CDR3 is 16 amino acids long. In DNA, the CDR3 is TGTGCCAGCAGTCACACAGGGGGACGGAGCAATCAGCCCCAGCATTTT. Protein: CASSHTGGRSNQPQHF.

The chain links TRBV25-1 to TRBJ2-1; weak D call: TRBD2 (5 bases). Germline assignment: CDR1 MGHDK and CDR2 SYGVNS. The length of the CDR3 is 13 residues. The V end lost 1 base, the J end lost 9 bases, and 10 bases lay between the germline ends. This CDR3 is CASSEFPAAEQFF. Here the CDR3 DNA reads TGTGCCAGCAGTGAATTCCCAGCGGCTGAGCAGTTCTTC.

The gene calls are TRBV12-5 and TRBJ1-1; D is undetermined. V was cut by 2 bases and J by 4 bases, with 8 bases left in between. Per the germline V gene, CDR1 is LGHNT and CDR2 is FRNRAP. This CDR3 is 13 amino acids long. This CDR3 is CASGLWGGTEAFF. CDR3 nucleotide sequence: TGTGCTAGTGGTTTGTGGGGAGGCACTGAAGCTTTCTTT.

This chain joins TRBV19 and TRBJ1-4, with TRBD1 identical over 10 bases. The CDR3 totals 15 residues. Germline CDR1 reads LNHDA; CDR2 reads SQIVND (reference sequence). The ends lost 3 bases at V and 9 bases at J; junction bases unmatched: 7. The DNA for the CDR3 is TGTGCCAGTAGTATGTACAGGACAGGGGGGAAAAAACTGTTTTTT. It encodes CASSMYRTGGKKLFF.

The genes are TRBV7-9 and TRBJ1-1; perhaps TRBD1 as D (6 bases). V was trimmed by 2 bases and J by 0 bases, leaving 7 bases between them. This CDR3 has 14 amino acids. CDR1 and CDR2 (germline): SEHNR, FQNEAQ (reference sequence). Here the CDR3 reads CASSLQGLNTEAFF. The CDR3 DNA follows: TGTGCCAGCAGCTTACAGGGGCTGAACACTGAAGCTTTCTTT. The full variable domain, rest sourced from reference TRBV7-9 and TRBJ1-1, is DTGVSQNPRHKITKRGQNVTFRCDPISEHNRLYWYRQTLGQGPEFLTYFQNEAQLEKSRLLSDRFSAERPKGSFSTLEIQRTEQGDSAMYLCASSLQGLNTEAFFGQGTRLTVV.

The chain couples TRBV5-6 to TRBJ2-1; 13 bases line up with TRBD2. This CDR3 has 14 residues. Looked up from germline, CDR1 is SGHDT and CDR2 is YYEEEE. The ends lost 4 bases at V and 9 bases at J; junction bases unmatched: 4. This CDR3 is CASSPRLAGGEQFF. As DNA, the CDR3 is TGTGCCAGCAGCCCCCGACTAGCGGGAGGTGAGCAGTTCTTC. The variable domain in full, with the rest retrieved from reference TRBV5-6 and TRBJ2-1, is DAGVTQSPTHLIKTRGQQVTLRCSPKSGHDTVSWYQQALGQGPQFIFQYYEEEERQRGNFPDRFSGHQFPNYSSELNVNALLLGDSALYLCASSPRLAGGEQFFGPGTRLTVL.

The V gene is TRBV2, the J gene TRBJ1-5; D may be TRBD1 (5 bases). Germline V gene data show CDR1 as SNHLY and CDR2 as FYNNEI. V was pared by 1 base and J by 5 bases, with 18 bases between. This CDR3 spans 17 amino acids. The CDR3 sequence is CASSEGSLWGVDQPQHF. The CDR3 region has the DNA TGTGCCAGCAGTGAAGGGAGCTTATGGGGGGTTGATCAGCCCCAGCATTTT. Looking up the rest from reference TRBV2 and TRBJ1-5 gives the full variable domain: EPEVTQTPSHQVTQMGQEVILRCVPISNHLYFYWYRQILGQKVEFLVSFYNNEISEKSEIFDDQFSVERPDGSNFTLKIRSTKLEDSAMYFCASSEGSLWGVDQPQHFGDGTRLSIL.

Only a few counts were recorded for this clone. Germline and junction disagree at one end, which may indicate a read error. DNA for the CDR3: TGTGCTAGCAGCTCGGGACTAGAACGCGAGCAGTACTTC. Translation: CASSSGLEREQYF. V is TRBV7-7 and J is TRBJ2-7; 8 positions agree with TRBD2. In germline, CDR1 is SSHAT, CDR2 FNYEAQ (reference sequence). The CDR3 has 13 amino acids.